What follows is one T cell receptor (beta chain) and its context. This sequence may be a read error, since a much larger clone differs from it by one base. The sample is drawn from a study of T cell repertoires in cytomegalovirus infection. Germline V gene data show CDR1 as MNHNY and CDR2 as SVGAGI (reference sequence). The CDR3 runs 13 residues. TCRdb reprocessed the reads with MiXCR, giving one entry per CDR3 protein. The table lists 150,000 to 200,000 distinct CDR3 sequences, approximately 9.6% of them singletons, with roughly 5% in the top ten. The sequenced sample was PBMCs. This clonotype was sampled from a human donor in good health (CMV status not recorded). Some clones in this sample may be carry-over from other donors' samples. The chain links TRBV6-6 to TRBJ2-7, with D possibly being TRBD1 (5 bases). The CDR3 here is CASSKQVTDEQNF. The CDR3 nucleotides read TGTGCCAGCAGTAAACAGGTGACCGACGAGCAGAACTTC.